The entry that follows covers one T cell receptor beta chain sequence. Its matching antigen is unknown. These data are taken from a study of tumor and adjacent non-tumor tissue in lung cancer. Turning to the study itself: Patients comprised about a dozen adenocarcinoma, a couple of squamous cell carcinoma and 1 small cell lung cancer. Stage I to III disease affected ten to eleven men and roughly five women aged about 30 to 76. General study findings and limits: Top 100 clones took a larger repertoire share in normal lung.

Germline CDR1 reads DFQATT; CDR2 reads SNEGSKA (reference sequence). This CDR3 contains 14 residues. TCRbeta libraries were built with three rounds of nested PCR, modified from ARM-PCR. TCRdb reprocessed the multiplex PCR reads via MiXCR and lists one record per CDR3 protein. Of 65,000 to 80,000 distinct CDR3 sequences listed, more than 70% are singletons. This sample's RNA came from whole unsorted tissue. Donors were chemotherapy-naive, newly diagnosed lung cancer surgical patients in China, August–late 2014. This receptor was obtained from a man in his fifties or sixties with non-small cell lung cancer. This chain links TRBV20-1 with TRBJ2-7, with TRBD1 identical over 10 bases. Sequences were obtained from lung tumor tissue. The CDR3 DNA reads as TGCGGTGGAGTTTGGACAGGGGGAAGGAAAGAGCAGTACTTC. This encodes CGGVWTGGRKEQYF.